This TCR beta chain comes out of a study of cytomegalovirus exposure and HLA in healthy donors. About the research overall: An early data release held approximately 85 million unique TCRs from HLA-typed donors.

With regard to this clone: Its antigen is unidentified.

PCR involved 60 Vbeta and 13 Jbeta primers. Produced via immunoSEQ multiplex PCR; TCRdb's table is partial and in-frame only. This sample's table reports about 160,000 clones. The J segment lost 1 base and the V segment lost 6 bases, leaving 4 bases of the junction unmatched. This CDR3 has 15 residues. CDR1 is LGHNA and CDR2 is YSLEER in the germline V gene. Overall study findings and caveats: Indistinguishability led to the exclusion of some V segments, TRBV6-2 and TRBV6-3 included.

The clonotype was recovered from a woman between 55 and 75 years old in good health and CMV-seronegative. Input material: PBMCs. The V call is TRBV4-3, the J call TRBJ2-2; 8 nucleotides line up with TRBD1. In DNA form, the CDR3 reads TGCGCCAGCAGGTCCGGACAGGGGAACACCGGGGAGCTGTTTTTT. Translated: CASRSGQGNTGELFF.